Sequencing of this TCR beta chain was carried out in a study of blood T cell repertoires in COVID-19. Study at large: Samples representing acute and convalescent COVID-19 were sourced from the United States, Italy and Spain.

Profiling relied on immunoSEQ multiplex PCR, and the TCRdb table lists in-frame clones only, not all of them. The data hold approximately 120,000 clones, with roughly 74% observed a single time. CDR1 MNHNS and CDR2 SASEGT come from the germline V gene. Trimming shortened V by 3 bases and J by 4 bases, and 4 bases separated the two germline ends. CDR3 size: 12 residues. This clone was observed a few times. Followed over time, Seattle patients had been enrolled while infection was active. The clonotype comes from a man older than 75 with COVID-19, enrolled during active disease. The sequencing sample was made of peripheral blood. The genes are TRBV6-1 and TRBJ2-1; no clear D gene. The CDR3 sequence is CASSDRYNEQFF. DNA of the CDR3: TGTGCCAGCAGTGACAGGTACAATGAGCAGTTCTTC.